This T cell receptor (beta chain) was recovered during a study of a mutant IDH1 vaccine in newly diagnosed glioma. This CDR3 is 14 amino acids long. CDR1 is MNHEY and CDR2 is SMNVEV in the germline V gene (reference sequence). V gave up 3 bases and J gave up 2 bases, with 10 bases separating them. Time point defined: baseline, week 1 (first vaccination visit). Treatment described: pre-vaccination baseline after standard-of-care therapy. Sequencing used immunoSEQ multiplex PCR; TCRdb keeps in-frame clones, though not all of them. The sample has about 92,000 clones, 83% seen once. The sample here was PBMCs, taken from a glioma patient treated with radiotherapy, temozolomide or both. The chain has TRBV27 and TRBJ1-1; D might be TRBD1 (5 bases). The receptor's source is a woman aged 45-65 years with glioma. CDR3 loop: CASSFQGPNTEAFF. CDR3 sequence (DNA): TGTGCCAGCAGTTTTCAGGGCCCTAACACTGAAGCTTTCTTT.